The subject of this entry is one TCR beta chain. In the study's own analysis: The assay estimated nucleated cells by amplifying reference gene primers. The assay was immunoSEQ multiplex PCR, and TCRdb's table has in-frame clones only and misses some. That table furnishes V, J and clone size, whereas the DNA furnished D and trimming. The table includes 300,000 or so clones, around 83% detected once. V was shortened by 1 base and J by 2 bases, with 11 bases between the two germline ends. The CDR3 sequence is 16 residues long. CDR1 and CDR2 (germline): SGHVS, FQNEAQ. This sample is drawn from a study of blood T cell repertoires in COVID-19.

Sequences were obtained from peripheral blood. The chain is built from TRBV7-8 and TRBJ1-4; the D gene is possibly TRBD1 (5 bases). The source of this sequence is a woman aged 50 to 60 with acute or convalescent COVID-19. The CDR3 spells CASSLVVGATNEKLFF. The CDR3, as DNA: TGTGCCAGCAGCTTAGTAGTAGGGGCCACTAATGAAAAACTGTTTTTT.